Presented here are 9 T cell receptor beta chains from one specimen sequenced in a study of T cells in Graves' hyperthyroidism and ophthalmopathy. Researchers took RNA transcripts and amplified the TCR beta CDR3 regions from them. Carried out on the TCR CDR3, a first-round RT-PCR used the HTBI primer set. TCRdb analysed the multiplex PCR reads with MiXCR anew, one entry per CDR3 protein. The top ten clones hold 35% to 45% of a sample with approximately 380,000 distinct CDR3 sequences, about 18% of them seen once. Sequencing was performed on blood. Receptor source: a man younger than 35 with Graves' ophthalmopathy.

This clonotype showed up many times. The V gene is TRBV5-5, the J gene TRBJ1-5, with D uncertain. The CDR3 loop spans 13 amino acids. Trimming took 1 base from V and 3 from J, leaving 5 bases between them. Looked up from germline, CDR1 is SGHKS and CDR2 is YYEKEE (reference sequence). The CDR3 sequence is CASSLYPNQPQHF. In DNA form, the CDR3 reads TGTGCCAGCAGCTTGTATCCCAATCAGCCCCAGCATTTT.

The sample holds many counts of this clonotype. The chain couples TRBV3-1 to TRBJ2-2; no definite D call. Germline V gives CDR1 LGHDT, CDR2 YNNKEL (reference sequence). Trimming removed 7 bases from V and 3 bases from J, with 12 bases in between. This CDR3 comprises 14 residues. CDR3 DNA sequence: TGTGCCAGCACCCTAGGCAGTTACACCGGGGAGCTGTTTTTT. Translation: CASTLGSYTGELFF.

This clonotype was detected many times. The genes are TRBV3-1 and TRBJ2-7, with 7 positions matching TRBD2. This CDR3 has 14 residues. Germline lookup yields CDR1 LGHDT and CDR2 YNNKEL (reference sequence). With V trimmed by 3 bases and J by 4 bases, 6 bases remained unmatched. CDR3 coding DNA: TGTGCCAGCAGCCACGACGGGACTACGTACGAGCAGTACTTC. It translates to CASSHDGTTYEQYF.

At least ten counts were recorded for this clonotype. The V call is TRBV12-3 or TRBV12-4, the J call TRBJ2-7; 11 bases are a match to TRBD2. V lost 5 bases and J lost 0; bases outside the gene matches: 3. This CDR3 region has 15 residues. The CDR3 region is CASSISGGGSYEQYF. Written as DNA, the CDR3 is TGTGCCAGCAGTATTAGCGGGGGGGGCTCCTACGAGCAGTACTTC.

Comment on this clonotype: A much larger clone lies a single base off, so this may be a read error. The chain employs TRBV20-1 and TRBJ2-1, with D perhaps being TRBD1 or TRBD2 (5 bases each). The J call is in doubt because the DNA end fits TRBJ2-7 better. This CDR3 has 15 residues. CDR1 is DFQATT, CDR2 SNEGSKA, per germline (reference sequence). The DNA for the CDR3 is TGCAGTGCTAGAGACGCCCGGGACCCCTACAATGAGCAGTACTTC. This codes for CSARDARDPYNEQYF.

This clonotype was counted many times. The chain joins TRBV28 to TRBJ1-2; TRBD1 might be the D (6 bases). Trimming stripped 8 bases from V and 0 bases from J, with 19 bases between. The CDR3 covers 16 residues. Germline values: CDR1 MDHEN, CDR2 SYDVKM. The CDR3 loop reads CASRPRGRGPNYGYTF. The CDR3, as DNA: TGTGCCAGCCGCCCCCGGGGCAGGGGACCTAACTATGGCTACACCTTC.

Only a few counts were recorded for this clonotype. The chain has TRBV4-2 and TRBJ1-1, with D possibly TRBD1 on 5 matching bases. The CDR3 is made up of 19 amino acids. Germline CDR1 is LGHNA and CDR2 is YNFKEQ. V was shortened by 0 bases and J by 5 bases, with 25 bases between the two germline ends. The CDR3 coding sequence is TGTGCCAGCAGCCAAGATGGTTACGGGGGTAGTCCCGGCGGGACTGAAGCTTTCTTT. It specifies CASSQDGYGGSPGGTEAFF.

This clonotype was found many times. This sequence joins TRBV5-6 and TRBJ1-5; possibly TRBD1 for D (5 bases). Germline CDR1 and CDR2: SGHDT and YYEEEE. The V gene lost 0 bases and the J gene lost 6 bases, with 7 bases spanning the gap. This CDR3 has 13 amino acids. The CDR3 loop is CASSLAGGQPQHF. CDR3 bases: TGTGCCAGCAGCTTGGCCGGGGGTCAGCCCCAGCATTTT.

V and J are TRBV12-3 or TRBV12-4 and TRBJ2-3; D possibly corresponds to TRBD2 (5 bases). This CDR3 has 12 residues. Trimming removed 5 bases at V and 6 bases at J, with 9 bases between. The CDR3 DNA follows: TGTGCCAGCAGTGATTGGGAGGATACGCAGTATTTT. Amino acids: CASSDWEDTQYF.